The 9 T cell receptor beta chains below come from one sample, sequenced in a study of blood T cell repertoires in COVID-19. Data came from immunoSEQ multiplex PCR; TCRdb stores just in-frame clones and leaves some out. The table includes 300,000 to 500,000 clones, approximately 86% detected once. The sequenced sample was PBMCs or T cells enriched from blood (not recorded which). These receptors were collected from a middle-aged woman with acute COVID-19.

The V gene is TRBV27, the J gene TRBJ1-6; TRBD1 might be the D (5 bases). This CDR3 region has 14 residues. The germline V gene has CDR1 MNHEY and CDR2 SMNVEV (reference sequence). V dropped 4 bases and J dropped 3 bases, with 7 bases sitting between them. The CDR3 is CASSWGVYNSPLHF. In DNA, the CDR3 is TGTGCCAGCAGTTGGGGGGTCTATAATTCACCCCTCCACTTT.

The DNA for the CDR3 is TGTGCCAGCAGCGTAGCAGGCGGGTACACCGGGGAGCTGTTTTTT. Amino acid sequence: CASSVAGGYTGELFF. The chain joins TRBV9 to TRBJ2-2; tentatively, D is TRBD2 (5 bases). With 0 bases removed from V and 3 bases from J, the gap between germline ends came to 9 bases. Per the germline V gene, CDR1 is SGDLS and CDR2 is YYNGEE. The CDR3 loop spans 15 amino acids.

CDR3 bases: TGTGCCAGCAGCTCGACCCCGGGGTTTTCTGGAAACACCATATATTTT. Translation: CASSSTPGFSGNTIYF. V gene TRBV3-1 (or the pseudogene TRBV3-2) combines with J gene TRBJ1-3; D is unclear. V lost 5 bases to trimming and J lost 1 base, with 15 bases between them. Germline V gives CDR1 LGHDT, CDR2 YNNKEL (reference sequence). The CDR3 loop spans 16 amino acids.

The CDR3 coding sequence is TGTGCCAGCAGCTTGGGGACAGGGGGCGGCTATGGCTACACCTTC. This sequence encodes CASSLGTGGGYGYTF. The rearrangement links TRBV7-6 to TRBJ1-2, with 12 bases fitting TRBD1. Germline loops: CDR1 SGHVS, CDR2 FNYEAQ. Trimming cost V 3 bases and J 4 bases; bases outside gene matches: 3. The CDR3 consists of 15 residues.

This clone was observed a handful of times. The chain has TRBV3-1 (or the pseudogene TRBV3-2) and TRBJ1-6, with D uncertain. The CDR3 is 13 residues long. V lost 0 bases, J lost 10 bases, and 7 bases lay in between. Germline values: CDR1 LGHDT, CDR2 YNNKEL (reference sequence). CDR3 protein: CASSQDNRSPLHF. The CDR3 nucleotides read TGTGCCAGCAGCCAAGATAACCGGTCACCCCTCCACTTT.

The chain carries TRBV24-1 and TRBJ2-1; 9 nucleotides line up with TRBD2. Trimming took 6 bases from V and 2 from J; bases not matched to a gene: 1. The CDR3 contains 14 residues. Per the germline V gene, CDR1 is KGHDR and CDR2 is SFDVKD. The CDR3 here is CATSKRGAYNEQFF. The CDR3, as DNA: TGTGCCACCAGTAAGCGGGGGGCCTACAATGAGCAGTTCTTC.

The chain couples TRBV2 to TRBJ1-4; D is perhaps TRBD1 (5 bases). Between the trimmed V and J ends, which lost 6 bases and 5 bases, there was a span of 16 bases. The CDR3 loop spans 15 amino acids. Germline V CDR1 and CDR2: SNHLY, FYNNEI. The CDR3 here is CASRDRQSLNEKLFF. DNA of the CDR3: TGTGCCAGCAGAGATAGACAGTCGCTCAATGAAAAACTGTTTTTT.

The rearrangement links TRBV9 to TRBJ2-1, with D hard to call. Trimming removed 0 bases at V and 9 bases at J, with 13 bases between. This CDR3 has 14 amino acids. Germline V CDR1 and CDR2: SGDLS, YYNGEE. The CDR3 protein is CASSVGSAAGEQFF. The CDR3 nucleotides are TGTGCCAGCAGCGTAGGGTCTGCCGCAGGTGAGCAGTTCTTC. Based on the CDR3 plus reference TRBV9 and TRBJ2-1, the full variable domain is DSGVTQTPKHLITATGQRVTLRCSPRSGDLSVYWYQQSLDQGLQFLIQYYNGEERAKGNILERFSAQQFPDLHSELNLSSLELGDSALYFCASSVGSAAGEQFFGPGTRLTVL.

The CDR3 sequence is CASIKKSSSREQYF. CDR3 bases: TGTGCCAGCATCAAAAAGTCTAGTAGTCGTGAGCAGTACTTC. The chain joins TRBV6-5 to TRBJ2-7; no definite D call. This CDR3 contains 14 residues. CDR1 is MNHEY, CDR2 SVGAGI, per germline. The V gene lost 7 bases and the J gene lost 7 bases, with 20 bases spanning the gap.